The rows below give T cell receptor beta chains drawn from one sample of a study of OX40 agonist ivuxolimab in advanced cancers. Only in-frame clones appear in the TCRdb table, and some are missing; sequencing was by immunoSEQ multiplex PCR. The sample shows approximately 99,000 clones, approximately 93% of them seen only once. The source material was CD4+ or CD8+ T cells sorted from blood, sampled in a trial of the OX40 agonist ivuxolimab. Source of these receptors: an adult with an advanced solid tumor such as melanoma, head and neck, liver or kidney cancer. Each CDR3 is given with its conserved first and last residue. The D gene is left open where the match is weak. Clone size, where shown, is once, few, many, or a class for clones that have expanded.

v_call	j_call	d_call	clone_size	cdr3_nt	cdr3_aa
TRBV7-9	TRBJ2-7	TRBD2	.	TGTGCCAGCAGCCAGCCACTAGCGGGATTCTACGAGCAGTACTTC	CASSQPLAGFYEQYF
TRBV4-2	TRBJ2-4	.	.	TGTGCCAGCAGCCCGTCCGGGTCCCAGGGGCTCGGAAACATTCAGTACTTC	CASSPSGSQGLGNIQYF
TRBV7-2	TRBJ2-1	TRBD2	.	TGTGCCAGCAGCGCAACTAGCGCAGGCCGGTACAATGAGCAGTTCTTC	CASSATSAGRYNEQFF
TRBV28	TRBJ2-7	.	.	TGTGCCAGCAGCCCTGCCGTCAGGGTCCCCTACGAGCAGTACTTC	CASSPAVRVPYEQYF
TRBV6-6	TRBJ2-1	TRBD2	.	TGTGCCAGCAGTTACCAACTAGCGGGAGGTAATGAGCAGTTCTTC	CASSYQLAGGNEQFF
TRBV7-9	TRBJ1-1	.	.	TGTGCCAGCAGCCTCGGCGTCACAGGTGAAGCTTTCTTT	CASSLGVTGEAFF
TRBV28	TRBJ2-1	TRBD1	once	TGTGCCAGTTCCCGGGACAGGAGCTACAATGAGCAGTTCTTC	CASSRDRSYNEQFF
TRBV10-3	TRBJ2-3	.	.	TGTGCCATCACGGGGAGCACAGATACGCAGTATTTT	CAITGSTDTQYF
TRBV5-1	TRBJ2-1	.	few	TGCGCCAGCAGCCCGGGGGGCCGTGACAATGAGCAGTTCTTC	CASSPGGRDNEQFF
TRBV6-5	TRBJ2-2	.	.	TGTGCCAGCAGTTACTCGGACGGGAAGGAGCTGTTTTTT	CASSYSDGKELFF